What follows is one T cell receptor (beta chain) and its context. Its specificity is not known. The sample is drawn from a study of radiotherapy plus CTLA-4 blockade in lung cancer. For the study at large: Objective responses arose in about 18% of patients, and under 40% experienced disease control. Study-level points and caveats: Radiotherapy was combined with ipilimumab, and tumor-derived TCR clones then expanded in blood.

Ipilimumab CTLA-4 blockade and focal radiation were given to patients with chemo-refractory metastatic non-small-cell lung cancer. Measured with immunoSEQ multiplex PCR; TCRdb has only the in-frame clones, and not every one. The sample lists around 20,000 clones; 86% were seen once. Source: peripheral blood, taken from a patient treated with radiotherapy plus ipilimumab. This TCR was sampled from a human donor with non-small cell lung cancer whose response to radiotherapy plus ipilimumab could not be evaluated.

The CDR3 protein is CASSVGDRSYEQYF. The CDR3 nucleotides are TGTGCCAGCAGCGTAGGGGACAGATCCTACGAGCAGTACTTC. This sequence joins TRBV9 and TRBJ2-7, with 7 bases lining up with TRBD1. CDR3 length: 14 amino acids. Looked up from germline, CDR1 is SGDLS and CDR2 is YYNGEE. J lost 1 base, V lost 0 bases, and 1 base had no gene match.